The clone carrying this T cell receptor (beta chain) was seen more than once but under ten times. Its specificity is unknown. The CDR3 carries no conserved terminal phenylalanine or tryptophan, so it likely arises from a read error. The DNA is omitted, as the CDR3 cannot be located on it reliably, and the CDR3 follows TCRdb's listing. Amplification targeted TCR beta CDR3 regions from RNA transcripts. Primed by the HTBI set, a first-round RT-PCR was run on the TCR CDR3. TCRdb re-derived calls from the multiplex PCR reads in MiXCR, one entry per CDR3 protein. The sample contains 540,000 or so distinct CDR3 sequences, roughly 50% of which appear only once. Clinical symptoms, serum thyroxine, TRAb, thyroid ultrasound and orbital computed tomography established diagnosis. These data are taken from a study of T cells in Graves' hyperthyroidism and ophthalmopathy. Study results and limitations: Most thyroid clonotypes that were expanded above 0.001 also turned up in blood. Before onset, by a median of around 6.4 months, the model predicted ophthalmopathy. A 13 V-J signature model discriminated ophthalmopathy versus stable hyperthyroidism.

The sequencing input was peripheral blood or thyroid tissue (not recorded which). The sequence was obtained from an adult woman with Graves' disease, either hyperthyroidism or ophthalmopathy (not recorded which).

CDR3: CAISDRTV. The V and J genes are TRBV10-3 and TRBJ2-5; the table's TRBD1 call for D was not verified on the DNA. CDR1 is ENHRY and CDR2 is SYGVKD in the germline V gene. Inclusive of both ends, the CDR3 amounts to 8 amino acids.